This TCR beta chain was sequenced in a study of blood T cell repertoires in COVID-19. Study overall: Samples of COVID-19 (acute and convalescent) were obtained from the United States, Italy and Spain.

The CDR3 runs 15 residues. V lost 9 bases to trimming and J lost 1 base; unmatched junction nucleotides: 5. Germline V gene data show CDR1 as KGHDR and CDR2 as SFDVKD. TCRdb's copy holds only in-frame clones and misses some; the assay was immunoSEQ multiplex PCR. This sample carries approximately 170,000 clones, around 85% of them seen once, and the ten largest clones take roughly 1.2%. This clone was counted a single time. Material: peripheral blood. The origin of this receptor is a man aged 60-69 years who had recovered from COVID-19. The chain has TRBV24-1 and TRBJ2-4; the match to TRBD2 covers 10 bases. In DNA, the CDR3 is TGTGCCACCGGTAGCGGGGGGAAGGCCAAAAACATTCAGTACTTC. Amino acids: CATGSGGKAKNIQYF.